This T cell receptor (beta chain) was identified during a study of CD8 T cells in ankylosing spondylitis. This clonotype was detected only a few times. Using quantitative 5'-RACE with molecular barcodes, the authors made TCR beta libraries. TCRdb processed the 5' RACE reads anew with MiXCR; each CDR3 protein has one entry. Among roughly 230,000 distinct CDR3 sequences listed, about 20% were seen once. V lost 3 bases and J lost 6, with 9 bases in between. This CDR3 region has 13 residues. CDR1 and CDR2 from the germline V gene are LGHDT and YNNKEL (reference sequence). The sequenced material came from blood, either unsorted or a sorted T cell fraction (not recorded which). This clonotype was sampled from a male donor with ankylosing spondylitis or in good health (not recorded which). This chain joins TRBV3-1 and TRBJ2-1; unclear D gene. This CDR3 is CASSQEVPNEQFF. CDR3 nucleotides: TGTGCCAGCAGCCAGGAAGTCCCCAATGAGCAGTTCTTC.